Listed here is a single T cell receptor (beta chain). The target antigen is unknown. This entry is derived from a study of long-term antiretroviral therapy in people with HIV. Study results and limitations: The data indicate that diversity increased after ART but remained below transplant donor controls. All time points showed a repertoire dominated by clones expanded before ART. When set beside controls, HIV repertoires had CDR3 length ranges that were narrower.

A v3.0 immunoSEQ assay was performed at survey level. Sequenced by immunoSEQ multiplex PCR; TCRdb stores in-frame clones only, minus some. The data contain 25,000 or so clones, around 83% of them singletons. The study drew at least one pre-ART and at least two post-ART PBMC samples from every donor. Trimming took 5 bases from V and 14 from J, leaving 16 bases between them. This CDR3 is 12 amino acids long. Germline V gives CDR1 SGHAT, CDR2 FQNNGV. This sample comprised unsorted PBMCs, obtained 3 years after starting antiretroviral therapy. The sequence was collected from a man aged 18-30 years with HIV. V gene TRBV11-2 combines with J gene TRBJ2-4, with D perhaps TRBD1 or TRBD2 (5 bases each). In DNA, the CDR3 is TGTGCCAGCAGCGCCCCGGGACCCTGGAAGTACTTC. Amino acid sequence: CASSAPGPWKYF.